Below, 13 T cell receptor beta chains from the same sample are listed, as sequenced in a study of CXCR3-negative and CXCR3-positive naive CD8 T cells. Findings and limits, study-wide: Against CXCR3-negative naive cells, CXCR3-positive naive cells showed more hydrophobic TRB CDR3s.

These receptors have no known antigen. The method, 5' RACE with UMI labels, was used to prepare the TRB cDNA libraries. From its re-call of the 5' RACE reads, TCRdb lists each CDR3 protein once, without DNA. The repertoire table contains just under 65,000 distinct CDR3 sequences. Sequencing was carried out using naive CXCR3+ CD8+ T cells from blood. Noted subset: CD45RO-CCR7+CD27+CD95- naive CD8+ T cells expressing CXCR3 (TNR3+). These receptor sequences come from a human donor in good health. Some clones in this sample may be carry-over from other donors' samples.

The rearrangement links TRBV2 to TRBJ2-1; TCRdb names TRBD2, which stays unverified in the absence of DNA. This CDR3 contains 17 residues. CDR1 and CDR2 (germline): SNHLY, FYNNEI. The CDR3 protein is CASSALAGVSSYNEQFF.

The CDR3 reads CASSLGSPLHF. The chain recombines TRBV7-9 with TRBJ1-6. Germline V CDR1 and CDR2: SEHNR, FQNEAQ (reference sequence). The CDR3 loop spans 11 amino acids.

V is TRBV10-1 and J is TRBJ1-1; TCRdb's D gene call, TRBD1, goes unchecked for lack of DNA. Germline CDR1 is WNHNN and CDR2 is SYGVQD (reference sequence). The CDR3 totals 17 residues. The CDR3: CASSNPGQGAGSTEAFF.

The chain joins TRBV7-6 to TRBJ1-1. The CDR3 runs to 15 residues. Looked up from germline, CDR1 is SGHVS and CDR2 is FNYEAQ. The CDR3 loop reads CASSLERDMNTEAFF.

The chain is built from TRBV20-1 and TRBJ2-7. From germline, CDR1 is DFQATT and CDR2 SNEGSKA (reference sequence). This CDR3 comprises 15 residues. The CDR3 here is CSARDLLAGTYEQYF.

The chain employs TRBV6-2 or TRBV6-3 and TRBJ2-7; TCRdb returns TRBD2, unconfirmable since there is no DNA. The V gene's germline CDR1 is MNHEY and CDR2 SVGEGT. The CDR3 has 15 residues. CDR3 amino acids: CASTLRRFSSYEQYF.

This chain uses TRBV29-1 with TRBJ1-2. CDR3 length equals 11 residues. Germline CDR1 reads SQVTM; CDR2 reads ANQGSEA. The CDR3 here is CSVEHLDGYTF.

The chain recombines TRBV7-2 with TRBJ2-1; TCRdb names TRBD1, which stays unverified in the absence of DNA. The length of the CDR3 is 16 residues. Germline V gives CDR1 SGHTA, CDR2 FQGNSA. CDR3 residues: CASGVSGGQGYNEQFF.

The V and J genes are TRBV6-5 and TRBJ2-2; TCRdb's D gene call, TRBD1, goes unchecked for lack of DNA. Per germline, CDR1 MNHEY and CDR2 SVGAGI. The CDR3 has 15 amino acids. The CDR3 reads CASSSDRAHTGELFF.

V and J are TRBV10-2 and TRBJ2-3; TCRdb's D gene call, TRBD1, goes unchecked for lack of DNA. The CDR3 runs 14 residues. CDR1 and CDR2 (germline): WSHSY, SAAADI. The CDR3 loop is CASSVAGVSDTQYF.

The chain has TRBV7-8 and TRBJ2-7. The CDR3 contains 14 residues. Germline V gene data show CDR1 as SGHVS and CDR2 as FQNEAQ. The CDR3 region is CASSLGASSYEQYF. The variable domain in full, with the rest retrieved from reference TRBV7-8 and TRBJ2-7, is GAGVSQSPRYKVAKRGQDVALRCDPISGHVSLFWYQQALGQGPEFLTYFQNEAQLDKSGLPSDRFFAERPEGSVSTLKIQRTQQEDSAVYLCASSLGASSYEQYFGPGTRLTVT.

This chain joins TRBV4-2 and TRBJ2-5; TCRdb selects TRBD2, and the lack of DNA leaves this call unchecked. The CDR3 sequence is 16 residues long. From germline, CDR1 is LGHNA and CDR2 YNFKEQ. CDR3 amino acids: CASSQGLAGVPETQYF.

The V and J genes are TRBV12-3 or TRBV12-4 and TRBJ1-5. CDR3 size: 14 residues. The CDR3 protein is CASSLQSLNQPQHF.